These 27 T cell receptor beta chains came from one sample sequenced in a study of metastatic and nonmetastatic thyroid tumors. There were no patients who had received any treatment before thyroid surgery. TCRdb called clones again from the PCR reads with MiXCR. This table has 35,000 to 55,000 clones, around 23% appearing once. Sequenced material: blood. The receptor source for this set is a male donor with papillary thyroid cancer or a benign thyroid nodule (not recorded which). Some clones in this sample may be carry-over from other donors' samples.

This chain joins TRBV4-3 and TRBJ2-2; D remains unclear. Trimming left V 4 bases short and J 3 bases short, with 12 bases between. There are 15 residues in the CDR3. CDR1 and CDR2 (germline): LGHNA, YSLEER. CDR3 protein: CASSPAPGDTGELFF. CDR3 DNA sequence: TGCGCCAGCAGCCCGGCCCCGGGCGACACCGGGGAGCTGTTTTTT.

At least ten counts were recorded for this clone. This sequence joins TRBV7-2 and TRBJ1-1; 9 nucleotides match TRBD1. CDR3 length: 15 amino acids. Germline lookup yields CDR1 SGHTA and CDR2 FQGNSA. The trim removed 2 bases at V and 0 bases at J, leaving 1 base unmatched. The CDR3 here is CASSLRQGVNTEAFF. The CDR3 coding sequence is TGTGCCAGCAGCTTAAGACAGGGGGTGAACACTGAAGCTTTCTTT. The complete variable domain, with remaining parts taken from reference TRBV7-2 and TRBJ1-1, reads GAGVSQSPSNKVTEKGKDVELRCDPISGHTALYWYRQSLGQGLEFLIYFQGNSAPDKSGLPSDRFSAERTGGSVSTLTIQRTQQEDSAVYLCASSLRQGVNTEAFFGQGTRLTVV.

The rearrangement links TRBV6-1 to TRBJ1-6; the D is unclear. The V gene's germline CDR1 is MNHNS and CDR2 SASEGT. The CDR3 consists of 12 residues. The V and J ends lost 6 bases and 9 bases respectively, with 9 bases between them. CDR3 DNA sequence: TGTGCCAGCAGGCCCGTCGGTTCACCCCTCCACTTT. Protein product: CASRPVGSPLHF.

Comment on this clone: A much larger clone differs from this one at a single base, so this may be a read error. V gene TRBV20-1 combines with J gene TRBJ2-1; D is unclear. The CDR3 length is 14 residues. Germline V lookup: CDR1 DFQATT, CDR2 SNEGSKA (reference sequence). In nucleotides, the CDR3 is TGCAGTGCTACGAGCGTCCCCTCCTACAATGGGCAGTTCTTC. Protein: CSATSVPSYNGQFF.

This clone was detected only a few times. The J gene is TRBJ1-1, the V gene TRBV6-2 or TRBV6-3; a weak D match, TRBD1 (5 bases). V was clipped by 2 bases and J by 0 bases, with 13 bases between them. The CDR3 spans 16 residues. Germline CDR1 and CDR2: MNHEY and SVGEGT. This CDR3 is CASSYRGAEMNTEAFF. The CDR3 coding sequence is TGTGCCAGCAGTTACCGGGGCGCGGAAATGAACACTGAAGCTTTCTTT.

This clone was seen ten or more times. The chain uses TRBV12-5 and TRBJ1-6; TRBD1 might be the D (5 bases). The V end was cut by 4 bases, the J end by 9 bases, with 22 bases between. This CDR3 comprises 17 residues. Germline CDR1 reads LGHNT; CDR2 reads FRNRAP. The CDR3 loop is CASGSPGGGGIVSPLHF. The CDR3 DNA reads as TGTGCTAGTGGTTCCCCCGGGGGGGGGGGGATAGTTTCACCCCTCCACTTT.

This clone was seen repeatedly, ten times or more. The chain carries TRBV7-3 and TRBJ2-1; 7 bases fit TRBD1. The CDR3 length is 15 residues. J gave up 2 bases and V 5 bases, and 6 bases lay outside the gene matches. Germline V gene data show CDR1 as SGHTA and CDR2 as FQGTGA. DNA for the CDR3: TGTGCCAGCAGCCCGGACAGGAGCCCCTACAATGAGCAGTTCTTC. It yields the protein CASSPDRSPYNEQFF. The whole variable domain, filled in from reference TRBV7-3 and TRBJ2-1, reads GAGVSQTPSNKVTEKGKYVELRCDPISGHTALYWYRQSLGQGPEFLIYFQGTGAADDSGLPNDRFFAVRPEGSVSTLKIQRTERGDSAVYLCASSPDRSPYNEQFFGPGTRLTVL.

The chain recombines TRBV28 with TRBJ2-5; unclear D gene. Trimming stripped 6 bases from V and 5 bases from J, with 10 bases between. This CDR3 is built from 12 residues. CDR1 is MDHEN and CDR2 is SYDVKM in the germline V gene. CDR3 in DNA: TGTGCCAGCAGCCCCCGGCGTGAGACCCAGTACTTC. Residues: CASSPRRETQYF.

This clone was detected a few times. This sequence joins TRBV6-1 and TRBJ1-5, with D unresolved. The germline CDR1 and CDR2 sequences are MNHNS and SASEGT. CDR3 length equals 16 residues. Trimming removed 2 bases at V and 4 bases at J, with 15 bases between. In DNA form, the CDR3 reads TGTGCCAGCAGTGAATCGATAGTCCAGTTTAATCAGCCCCAGCATTTT. Amino acids: CASSESIVQFNQPQHF.

V gene TRBV5-1 combines with J gene TRBJ2-7; TRBD2 agrees at 14 bases. The germline V gene has CDR1 SGHRS and CDR2 YFSETQ. This CDR3 has 18 amino acids. Trimming at V came to 4 bases and at J to 0 bases, leaving 9 bases not matched to a gene. For the CDR3, the DNA is TGCGCCAGCAGCCAGCCCGGACTAGCGGGAGGTTACTCCTACGAGCAGTACTTC. Its protein product is CASSQPGLAGGYSYEQYF.

Note on this clone: One base away lies a much larger clone, so this may be a sequencing read error. The rearrangement uses TRBV20-1 and TRBJ1-1, with a possible D match to TRBD1 (5 bases). The CDR3 is 11 amino acids. V was shortened by 5 bases and J by 5 bases, with 9 bases between the two germline ends. CDR1 is DFQATT and CDR2 is SNEGSKA in the germline V gene (reference sequence). CDR3: CSAGGGTEAFF. The CDR3 nucleotides are TGCAGTGCTGGTGGGGGTACTGAAGCTTTCTTT.

By share, this clone counts as medium-sized. This chain links TRBV30 with TRBJ1-5; a possible D gene is TRBD1 (5 bases). Germline-derived CDR1 and CDR2 are GTSNPN and SVGIG (reference sequence). The CDR3 has 13 residues. Trimming took off 8 bases at V and 3 bases at J, with 14 bases between the two ends. As DNA, the CDR3 is TGTGCCGCCTCTGGACAACTCAATCAGCCCCAGCATTTT. The encoded protein is CAASGQLNQPQHF.

This clone showed up just a few times. The rearrangement joins TRBV6-1 to TRBJ1-2, with 9 bases identical to TRBD1. The CDR3 is 15 amino acids. Germline V gene lookup returns CDR1 MNHNS and CDR2 SASEGT. V shed 10 bases and J 4 bases; nucleotides not matched to a gene: 13. The CDR3 DNA sequence: TGTGCCATCAGGAGAGGACAGGGGCCGGGCTATGGCTACACCTTC. Translated, it gives CAIRRGQGPGYGYTF.

The chain couples TRBV20-1 to TRBJ2-3, with 13 nucleotides matching TRBD2. Trimming removed 2 bases from V and 6 bases from J; junction bases left unmatched: 8. Germline-derived CDR1 and CDR2 are DFQATT and SNEGSKA (reference sequence). CDR3 length: 16 residues. The CDR3 bases are TGCAGTGCTAGACCTGGACTAGCGGGGGCATCGGATACGCAGTATTTT. It yields the protein CSARPGLAGASDTQYF.

This clone showed up many times. The DNA of the CDR3 is TGTGCCAGCAGCGGATCAAACACTGAAGCTTTCTTT. Amino acids: CASSGSNTEAFF. The chain combines TRBV9 with TRBJ1-1; no clear D. The CDR3 totals 12 residues. Looked up from germline, CDR1 is SGDLS and CDR2 is YYNGEE. With 3 bases removed from V and 2 bases from J, the gap between germline ends came to 5 bases.

This clone was counted ten times or more. This chain's CDR3 is CAGAEALAETQYF. CDR3 bases: TGTGCCGGGGCAGAGGCTTTAGCCGAGACCCAGTACTTC. This sequence joins TRBV18 and TRBJ2-5, with D tentatively TRBD1 (5 bases). With 11 bases removed from V and 5 bases from J, the gap between germline ends came to 18 bases. The CDR3 sequence is 13 residues long. CDR1 and CDR2 from the germline V gene are KGHSH and LQKENI.

This clone has only a few counts. J is TRBJ2-1 and V is TRBV25-1; the D is unclear. This CDR3 is built from 13 residues. Per the germline V gene, CDR1 is MGHDK and CDR2 is SYGVNS. Between the trimmed V and J ends, which lost 4 bases and 4 bases, there was a span of 8 bases. The CDR3 reads CASSGDIYNEQFF. The CDR3 DNA sequence: TGTGCCAGCAGTGGCGACATTTACAATGAGCAGTTCTTC.

This clone was detected many times. The chain is built from TRBV28 and TRBJ1-5; 7 bases are a match to TRBD1. The J segment lost 1 base and the V segment lost 3 bases, leaving 18 bases of the junction unmatched. The CDR3 is 20 residues long. CDR1 is MDHEN, CDR2 SYDVKM, per germline. CDR3 amino acids: CASSFIQGTTYSRSNQPQHF. The CDR3 DNA reads as TGTGCCAGCAGTTTTATACAGGGGACAACTTATAGCAGGAGCAATCAGCCCCAGCATTTT.

The sample holds many counts of this clone. The chain recombines TRBV20-1 with TRBJ1-6; no definite D call. The CDR3 has 13 residues. Per germline, CDR1 DFQATT and CDR2 SNEGSKA (reference sequence). V was pared by 3 bases and J by 7 bases, with 10 bases between. CDR3 in amino acids: CSARWTANSPLHF. CDR3 coding DNA: TGCAGTGCTAGGTGGACGGCAAATTCACCCCTCCACTTT.

This clone has just a few counts. J is TRBJ2-7 and V is TRBV30; no firm D call. Germline V lookup: CDR1 GTSNPN, CDR2 SVGIG (reference sequence). The CDR3 covers 11 residues. V lost 2 bases and J 6 bases, leaving 8 bases between the germline ends. The CDR3 nucleotides are TGTGCCTGGAGTATTTCTCTCGAGCAGTACTTC. This gives the protein CAWSISLEQYF.

This clone was observed a handful of times. The rearrangement uses TRBV6-2 or TRBV6-3 and TRBJ2-7; 9 nucleotides line up with TRBD2. Germline V gives CDR1 MNHEY, CDR2 SVGEGT. The CDR3 length is 18 residues. V lost 5 bases, J lost 1 base, and 15 bases stayed unmatched. The CDR3 protein is CASSTGTSTFPISYEQYF. CDR3 DNA sequence: TGTGCCAGCAGTACCGGGACTAGCACCTTTCCAATTTCCTACGAGCAGTACTTC.

This clone was found many times. V is TRBV28 and J is TRBJ2-1; maybe TRBD2 (6 bases). The CDR3 has 13 amino acids. Germline CDR1 is MDHEN and CDR2 is SYDVKM. V was shortened by 7 bases and J by 0 bases, with 7 bases between the two germline ends. DNA of the CDR3: TGTGCCAGCATCGGGAGCTCCTACAATGAGCAGTTCTTC. It is translated as CASIGSSYNEQFF.

This sequence joins TRBV11-2 and TRBJ1-6; D gene unclear. Germline CDR1 is SGHAT and CDR2 is FQNNGV. CDR3 length: 17 amino acids. V was shortened by 5 bases and J by 2 bases, with 16 bases between the two germline ends. CDR3 nucleotide sequence: TGTGCCAGCAGCCCTTTGGCAGGAAGCGCCTATAATTCACCCCTCCACTTT. It encodes CASSPLAGSAYNSPLHF. The variable domain in full, completed from reference TRBV11-2 and TRBJ1-6, reads EAGVAQSPRYKIIEKRQSVAFWCNPISGHATLYWYQQILGQGPKLLIQFQNNGVVDDSQLPKDRFSAERLKGVDSTLKIQPAKLEDSAVYLCASSPLAGSAYNSPLHFGNGTRLTVT.

This clone was detected ten times or more. J is TRBJ2-7 and V is TRBV20-1, with 10 positions matching TRBD2. Germline lookup yields CDR1 DFQATT and CDR2 SNEGSKA (reference sequence). This CDR3 spans 13 amino acids. V gave up 2 bases and J gave up 7 bases; unmatched junction bases: 5. The CDR3 DNA is TGCAGTGCTAGACCTCCGGGACTAGCGGAGCAGTACTTC. It yields the protein CSARPPGLAEQYF.

V and J are TRBV7-9 and TRBJ1-3; TRBD1 might be the D (5 bases). V lost 0 bases, J lost 1 base, and 7 bases lay in between. The V gene's germline CDR1 is SEHNR and CDR2 FQNEAQ (reference sequence). The CDR3 is made up of 15 amino acids. The CDR3 loop is CASSLAGDSGNTIYF. The CDR3 coding sequence is TGTGCCAGCAGCTTAGCAGGGGATTCTGGAAACACCATATATTTT.

The chain employs TRBV30 and TRBJ1-6, with 10 bases that match TRBD1. Germline CDR1 is GTSNPN and CDR2 is SVGIG (reference sequence). The CDR3 contains 17 residues. The V segment lost 5 bases and the J segment 8 bases; nucleotides outside the gene matches: 15. For the CDR3, the DNA is TGTGCCTGGGGCGGACAGGGGGTAGGACGCGGTTATTCACCCCTCCACTTT. This translates into CAWGGQGVGRGYSPLHF. Full variable domain (remainder filled in from reference TRBV30 and TRBJ1-6): SQTIHQWPATLVQPVGSPLSLECTVEGTSNPNLYWYRQAAGRGLQLLFYSVGIGQISSEVPQNLSASRPQDRQFILSSKKLLLSDSGFYLCAWGGQGVGRGYSPLHFGNGTRLTVT.

CDR3 protein: CASSTTGEKNTIYF. CDR3 sequence (DNA): TGTGCCAGCAGTACCACAGGGGAAAAAAACACCATATATTTT. This chain joins TRBV6-1 and TRBJ1-3; 7 bases agree with TRBD1. The CDR3 has 14 amino acids. V trimming: 5 bases; J trimming: 6 bases; junction bases outside the gene matches: 7. Germline V lookup: CDR1 MNHNS, CDR2 SASEGT.